One T cell receptor (beta chain) is described in this entry. Its antigen is unidentified. Trimming stripped 3 bases from V and 4 bases from J, with 13 bases between. The CDR3 spans 15 residues. Germline V gene sequence: CDR1 SGHAT, CDR2 FQNNGV. This sample stems from a study of identical twins' blood T cells. Study results and caveats: Out-of-frame TCRbeta clonotypes reportedly had markedly more similar V usage in twins than unrelated donors.

TCRdb analysed the 5' RACE reads with MiXCR anew, one entry per CDR3 protein. The profile covers 400,000 or so distinct CDR3 sequences, with 28% appearing a single time and 6.1% taken by the ten largest. Reared together, all three twin pairs probably met the same infectious agents and vaccines. This TCR was sampled from a woman aged 18-55 years in good health. Sequencing was done on a sample of PBMCs. The V gene is TRBV11-2, the J gene TRBJ1-5; a possible D gene is TRBD1 (5 bases). CDR3: CASSLGVKPNQPQHF. CDR3 nucleotide sequence: TGTGCCAGCAGCTTGGGGGTCAAGCCTAATCAGCCCCAGCATTTT.